The 15 T cell receptor beta chains presented below share a single source sample, sequenced in a study of cytomegalovirus exposure and HLA in healthy donors. Use of 60 Vbeta and 13 Jbeta primers characterized the PCR. Profiled with immunoSEQ multiplex PCR; TCRdb holds only in-frame clones, not every one. Among about 130,000 clones listed, roughly 77% were seen once. Sequencing was performed on PBMCs. These receptors came from a middle-aged woman in good health and CMV-seropositive.

The chain has TRBV6-1 and TRBJ1-1; 10 positions match TRBD1. CDR3 length: 15 amino acids. The V and J ends lost 6 bases and 3 bases, in that order; junction bases with no gene match: 7. In germline, CDR1 is MNHNS, CDR2 SASEGT. The CDR3 DNA reads as TGTGCCAGCAGCCCCTACGGACAGGGGGACACTGAAGCTTTCTTT. Amino acids: CASSPYGQGDTEAFF.

The chain carries TRBV10-3 and TRBJ1-2; D unresolved. The germline gives CDR1 ENHRY, CDR2 SYGVKD. V shed 3 bases and J shed 1 base, with 21 bases lying between them. CDR3 length equals 18 residues. CDR3 coding DNA: TGTGCCATCAGTGACCCGACAAAATCCCCGAAACGTAACTATGGCTACACCTTC. Its translation: CAISDPTKSPKRNYGYTF.

This chain links TRBV19 with TRBJ2-7; perhaps TRBD2 as D (6 bases). The CDR3 covers 15 residues. Germline V lookup: CDR1 LNHDA, CDR2 SQIVND (reference sequence). The V gene lost 2 bases and the J gene lost 4 bases, with 15 bases spanning the gap. As DNA, the CDR3 is TGTGCCAGTAGTATAACCCCCGGGAGCTCGTACGAGCAGTACTTC. Translation gives CASSITPGSSYEQYF.

The V and J genes are TRBV29-1 and TRBJ2-7; TRBD1 agrees at 8 bases. Trimming cost V 4 bases and J 2 bases; bases outside gene matches: 1. This CDR3 is built from 12 residues. Germline V gives CDR1 SQVTM, CDR2 ANQGSEA. The CDR3 reads CSVGTGPYEQYF. CDR3 nucleotides: TGCAGCGTTGGGACAGGGCCCTACGAGCAGTACTTC.

In its sample, this clone was seen a few times. This chain joins TRBV5-1 and TRBJ2-1; TRBD2 agrees at 10 bases. Losses at the gene ends were 1 base for V and 8 bases for J; bases not matched to a gene: 6. The CDR3 is 15 residues long. Germline assignment: CDR1 SGHRS and CDR2 YFSETQ. The CDR3 nucleotides are TGCGCCAGCAGCTTGCGGCTAGCGGGAGAGGATGAGCAGTTCTTC. As protein: CASSLRLAGEDEQFF.

DNA of the CDR3: TGTGCCAGCAGTTTGACAGGTCGGGCTAACTATGGCTACACCTTC. Amino acids: CASSLTGRANYGYTF. V is TRBV28 and J is TRBJ1-2, with a possible D match to TRBD1 (6 bases). Germline V gene sequence: CDR1 MDHEN, CDR2 SYDVKM. There are 15 residues in the CDR3. Trimming took off 3 bases at V and 0 bases at J, with 11 bases between the two ends.

This chain joins TRBV5-4 and TRBJ1-3; TRBD1 matches 9 bases. CDR1 and CDR2 (germline): SGHNT, YYREEE (reference sequence). With 3 bases clipped from V and 6 bases from J, the junction kept 7 bases outside the gene matches. This CDR3 has 15 amino acids. The CDR3 sequence: CASSSPGQGKNTIYF. Written as DNA, the CDR3 is TGTGCCAGCAGCTCCCCGGGACAGGGTAAAAACACCATATATTTT.

The V and J genes are TRBV18 and TRBJ2-7, with 11 nucleotides matching TRBD2. Losses at the gene ends were 5 bases for V and 5 bases for J; bases not matched to a gene: 5. CDR1 and CDR2 (germline): KGHSH, LQKENI. This CDR3 is 14 amino acids long. CDR3 in DNA: TGTGCCAGCTCAACGACTAGCGGGATGGACGAGCAGTACTTC. Translated, it gives CASSTTSGMDEQYF.

The rearrangement uses TRBV11-2 and TRBJ2-5, with 8 bases matching TRBD2. The CDR3 sequence is 15 residues long. Germline V CDR1 and CDR2: SGHAT, FQNNGV. V was pared by 0 bases and J by 4 bases, with 4 bases of the junction left unmatched. CDR3: CASSLEAGVGETQYF. The DNA for the CDR3 is TGTGCCAGCAGCTTAGAAGCGGGAGTGGGAGAGACCCAGTACTTC.

This clone showed up just once. This chain uses TRBV30 with TRBJ1-2, with D perhaps matching TRBD1 (5 bases). V was cut by 4 bases and J by 6 bases, with 15 bases left in between. The CDR3 loop spans 13 amino acids. CDR1 and CDR2 from the germline V gene are GTSNPN and SVGIG (reference sequence). CDR3 DNA sequence: TGTGCCTGGAACCTCCGGGGGTTCCATGGCTACACCTTC. It yields the protein CAWNLRGFHGYTF.

The CDR3 sequence: CASRKDQGPSNTEAFF. CDR3 bases: TGTGCCAGCAGAAAAGATCAGGGGCCCTCCAACACTGAAGCTTTCTTT. This chain links TRBV7-9 with TRBJ1-1; perhaps TRBD1 as D (6 bases). CDR1 is SEHNR, CDR2 FQNEAQ, per germline (reference sequence). Trimming pared 6 bases from V and 2 bases from J, leaving 19 bases between. The CDR3 runs 16 residues.

This clone was recorded only once. The chain joins TRBV11-2 to TRBJ2-1, with 9 bases fitting TRBD2. V was pared by 2 bases and J by 2 bases, with 4 bases of the junction left unmatched. The germline gives CDR1 SGHAT, CDR2 FQNNGV. CDR3 length equals 16 residues. The CDR3 reads CASSLLAGTTYNEQFF. In DNA, the CDR3 is TGTGCCAGCAGCTTACTAGCGGGAACTACCTACAATGAGCAGTTCTTC. Full variable domain (rest looked up from reference TRBV11-2 and TRBJ2-1): EAGVAQSPRYKIIEKRQSVAFWCNPISGHATLYWYQQILGQGPKLLIQFQNNGVVDDSQLPKDRFSAERLKGVDSTLKIQPAKLEDSAVYLCASSLLAGTTYNEQFFGPGTRLTVL.

The J gene is TRBJ2-1, the V gene TRBV6-4, with TRBD2 matching 8 bases. CDR1 is MRHNA, CDR2 SNTAGT, per germline. This CDR3 is 14 amino acids long. The J segment lost 8 bases and the V segment lost 3 bases, leaving 6 bases of the junction unmatched. The CDR3 reads CASSEGLAGYEQFF. CDR3 coding DNA: TGTGCCAGCAGTGAAGGACTAGCAGGATATGAGCAGTTCTTC.

In this sample, this clone turned up a few times. The chain links TRBV2 to TRBJ1-1; TRBD1 is a possible D gene (6 bases). Per the germline V gene, CDR1 is SNHLY and CDR2 is FYNNEI. The CDR3 runs to 14 residues. With 1 base removed from V and 3 bases from J, the gap between germline ends came to 9 bases. The CDR3 nucleotides read TGTGCCAGCAGTGAAGGAGGGGGGGACACTGAAGCTTTCTTT. As protein: CASSEGGGDTEAFF.

The V gene is TRBV13, the J gene TRBJ2-3; D ambiguous. Trimming left V 5 bases short and J 7 bases short, with 13 bases between. In germline, CDR1 is PRHDT, CDR2 FYEKMQ (reference sequence). This CDR3 has 13 residues. The CDR3 spells CASSRFGPNTQYF. CDR3 in DNA: TGTGCCAGCAGCCGGTTTGGGCCTAATACGCAGTATTTT.